The 7 T cell receptor beta chains presented below share a single source sample, sequenced in a study of blood T cell repertoires in COVID-19. Method: immunoSEQ multiplex PCR; TCRdb's copy keeps in-frame clones and lacks some. Of 130,000 or so clones in the sample, over 60% were seen once. Specimen: peripheral blood. The source is a human donor in a cohort sampled during active COVID-19.

This chain connects TRBV5-6 to TRBJ2-3; D may be TRBD2 (6 bases). The germline CDR1 and CDR2 sequences are SGHDT and YYEEEE. With 0 bases removed from V and 0 bases from J, the gap between germline ends came to 11 bases. This CDR3 has 16 amino acids. The CDR3 is CASSLDLASSTDTQYF. The CDR3 DNA follows: TGTGCCAGCAGCTTGGATCTAGCGTCTAGCACAGATACGCAGTATTTT.

This chain connects TRBV11-3 to TRBJ2-5; 9 nucleotides line up with TRBD1. Unmatched junction bases numbered 6, after V lost 1 base and J lost 3 bases. There are 16 residues in the CDR3. Germline-derived CDR1 and CDR2 are SGHNT and YENEEA. CDR3 protein: CASSLGPGQGKETQYF. CDR3 DNA sequence: TGTGCCAGCAGCTTAGGCCCGGGACAGGGCAAAGAGACCCAGTACTTC.

The genes are TRBV4-1 and TRBJ1-3, with D hard to call. The CDR3 is 15 amino acids. In germline, CDR1 is MGHRA, CDR2 YSYEKL. Trimming took 1 base from V and 0 from J, leaving 7 bases between them. The CDR3 reads CASSQGLYSGNTIYF. CDR3 nucleotides: TGCGCCAGCAGCCAAGGACTCTACTCTGGAAACACCATATATTTT.

The rearrangement links TRBV9 to TRBJ1-1; 8 bases agree with TRBD1. The CDR3 runs 14 residues. The ends lost 4 bases at V and 3 bases at J; junction bases unmatched: 5. The V gene's germline CDR1 is SGDLS and CDR2 YYNGEE. CDR3 residues: CASSSQGVDTEAFF. The CDR3 coding sequence is TGTGCCAGCAGCTCACAGGGGGTCGACACTGAAGCTTTCTTT.

The chain has TRBV27 and TRBJ1-1; a possible D gene is TRBD1 (6 bases). Germline loops: CDR1 MNHEY, CDR2 SMNVEV (reference sequence). Trimming shortened V by 3 bases and J by 3 bases, and 11 bases separated the two germline ends. CDR3 size: 14 residues. Here the CDR3 reads CASSFGGWDTEAFF. The CDR3 nucleotides are TGTGCCAGCAGTTTTGGGGGCTGGGACACTGAAGCTTTCTTT.

The chain links TRBV6-4 to TRBJ1-1; 11 positions match TRBD1. The V and J ends lost 6 bases and 5 bases, in that order; junction bases with no gene match: 8. CDR3 size: 15 residues. CDR1 is MRHNA and CDR2 is SNTAGT in the germline V gene. The DNA for the CDR3 is TGTGCCAGCAGACGAACCGGGACAGGGGGGACTGAAGCTTTCTTT. This encodes CASRRTGTGGTEAFF.

The CDR3, as DNA: TGTGCCAGCAGGTGGGCAGGACTAGCCACCGAGTCGTACGAGCAGTACTTC. Protein product: CASRWAGLATESYEQYF. The gene calls are TRBV28 and TRBJ2-7; TRBD2 agrees at 8 bases. Germline-derived CDR1 and CDR2 are MDHEN and SYDVKM. The CDR3 totals 17 residues. The ends lost 6 bases at V and 4 bases at J; junction bases unmatched: 17.